The 8 T cell receptor beta chains given below trace back to one sample, sequenced in a study of blood T cell repertoires in COVID-19. Measured with immunoSEQ multiplex PCR; TCRdb has only the in-frame clones, and not every one. The sample consists of about 230,000 clones, roughly 84% of them appearing once. Sequenced: peripheral blood. All receptors come from a man aged 35 to 55 with acute or convalescent COVID-19.

The rearrangement links TRBV30 to TRBJ2-7; weak D call: TRBD2 (5 bases). Germline V gene data show CDR1 as GTSNPN and CDR2 as SVGIG (reference sequence). The V end was cut by 3 bases, the J end by 4 bases, with 16 bases between. The CDR3 loop spans 14 amino acids. The CDR3 reads CAWSMDFDGYEQYF. CDR3 DNA sequence: TGTGCCTGGAGCATGGACTTTGATGGGTACGAGCAGTACTTC.

The chain carries TRBV28 and TRBJ1-2; D is unresolved. The CDR3 consists of 13 residues. V dropped 6 bases and J dropped 8 bases, with 16 bases sitting between them. CDR1 and CDR2 from the germline V gene are MDHEN and SYDVKM. CDR3 nucleotides: TGTGCCAGCAGCCAACCGGTAATTGAGGGCTACACCTTC. Translation: CASSQPVIEGYTF.

This chain links TRBV30 with TRBJ1-1; D gene ambiguous. Deletions cut 4 bases from V and 3 bases from J, with 12 bases between. CDR3 length: 13 amino acids. The germline V gene encodes CDR1 GTSNPN and CDR2 SVGIG (reference sequence). CDR3 in amino acids: CAWMTDGDTEAFF. Written as DNA, the CDR3 is TGTGCCTGGATGACTGACGGGGACACTGAAGCTTTCTTT.

This clone was seen only once. The genes are TRBV19 and TRBJ1-5, with D possibly TRBD1 on 5 matching bases. This CDR3 is 14 amino acids long. The V end was cut by 5 bases, the J end by 0 bases, with 8 bases between. Germline V CDR1 and CDR2: LNHDA, SQIVND (reference sequence). CDR3 sequence reads: CASSFTGSNQPQHF. As DNA, the CDR3 is TGTGCCAGTAGTTTTACAGGTAGCAATCAGCCCCAGCATTTT.

This clone was seen just once. V gene TRBV7-6 combines with J gene TRBJ2-5; TRBD2 matches at 9 bases. Losses at the gene ends were 5 bases for V and 3 bases for J; bases not matched to a gene: 10. The germline gives CDR1 SGHVS, CDR2 FNYEAQ. The CDR3 totals 16 residues. The CDR3 coding sequence is TGTGCCAGCAGCCCTACTAGCGGGCCACCCAAAGAGACCCAGTACTTC. As protein: CASSPTSGPPKETQYF.

The gene calls are TRBV6-2 or TRBV6-3 and TRBJ1-2, with 7 bases lining up with TRBD1. The germline gives CDR1 MNHEY, CDR2 SVGEGT. After removal of 2 bases from V and 1 base from J, the junction contained 10 bases not matched to a gene. The CDR3 runs 17 residues. The CDR3 DNA is TGTGCCAGCAGTTACCCGGACAGGTCAGGAGGTAACTATGGCTACACCTTC. Protein sequence: CASSYPDRSGGNYGYTF.

This clone was recorded once. V is TRBV29-1 and J is TRBJ2-7; 8 positions agree with TRBD2. The CDR3 runs to 14 residues. With 5 bases clipped from V and 0 bases from J, the junction kept 6 bases outside the gene matches. CDR1 and CDR2 (germline): SQVTM, ANQGSEA. The CDR3 sequence is CSVFSGGDSYEQYF. CDR3 in DNA: TGCAGCGTTTTCAGCGGGGGTGACTCCTACGAGCAGTACTTC.

The chain joins TRBV5-6 to TRBJ1-4; perhaps TRBD1 as D (5 bases). This CDR3 has 15 amino acids. Germline values: CDR1 SGHDT, CDR2 YYEEEE. The V and J ends lost 0 bases and 8 bases respectively, with 14 bases between them. CDR3 DNA: TGTGCCAGCAGCTTGGGCGGGGGGAGTTGGGAAAAACTGTTTTTT. Its translation is CASSLGGGSWEKLFF.